The 21 T cell receptor beta chains presented below share a single source sample, sequenced in a study of shared clonotypes between healthy human individuals. Sequenced by immunoSEQ multiplex PCR; TCRdb stores in-frame clones only, minus some. The sample yields fewer than 650,000 clones, over 60% seen once. Source material: PBMCs. All receptors come from a woman aged 40 to 50 in good health. Some clones in this sample may be carry-over from other donors' samples.

This clone has only one observation. The chain carries TRBV30 and TRBJ2-1; tentative D call: TRBD2 (6 bases). The V gene's germline CDR1 is GTSNPN and CDR2 SVGIG (reference sequence). This CDR3 region has 14 residues. V was trimmed by 5 bases and J by 0 bases, leaving 11 bases between them. CDR3 in amino acids: CAWALGSSYNEQFF. Here the CDR3 DNA reads TGTGCCTGGGCCCTCGGGAGCTCCTACAATGAGCAGTTCTTC.

The chain uses TRBV15 and TRBJ1-5; no definite D call. Germline lookup yields CDR1 LNHNV and CDR2 YYDKDF (reference sequence). The CDR3 sequence is 13 residues long. Trimming pared 0 bases from V and 6 bases from J, leaving 6 bases between. The CDR3 region is CATSRDLSQPQHF. As DNA, the CDR3 is TGTGCCACCAGCAGAGATCTTAGTCAGCCCCAGCATTTT. Based on the CDR3 plus reference TRBV15 and TRBJ1-5, the full variable domain is DAMVIQNPRYQVTQFGKPVTLSCSQTLNHNVMYWYQQKSSQAPKLLFHYYDKDFNNEADTPDNFQSRRPNTSFCFLDIRSPGLGDTAMYLCATSRDLSQPQHFGDGTRLSIL.

The J gene is TRBJ2-7, the V gene TRBV18; D is undetermined. CDR3 length: 11 residues. Trimming cost V 6 bases and J 5 bases, with 8 bases left between them. In germline, CDR1 is KGHSH, CDR2 LQKENI. CDR3 nucleotide sequence: TGTGCCAGCTCCCAGCTAGACGAGCAGTACTTC. Its protein is CASSQLDEQYF.

The rearrangement uses TRBV27 and TRBJ2-1; D not certain. The germline V gene has CDR1 MNHEY and CDR2 SMNVEV (reference sequence). The CDR3 contains 14 residues. V lost 6 bases and J 8 bases, leaving 17 bases between the germline ends. The CDR3 protein is CASSTTDWTHEQFF. The CDR3 bases are TGTGCCAGCAGCACCACCGACTGGACCCATGAGCAGTTCTTC.

In its sample, this clone was seen many times. This rearrangement joins TRBV6-6 to TRBJ2-5; the match to TRBD1 covers 7 bases. The CDR3 sequence is 14 residues long. Germline lookup yields CDR1 MNHNY and CDR2 SVGAGI (reference sequence). The V segment lost 5 bases and the J segment 1 base; nucleotides outside the gene matches: 4. CDR3 sequence (DNA): TGTGCCAGCAGTAAGACAGGGCCCCAAGAGACCCAGTACTTC. Its translation: CASSKTGPQETQYF.

This clone appeared a few times. This sample includes further DNA sequences coding for the same CDR3. The chain has TRBV7-2 and TRBJ2-3; no clear D gene. This CDR3 has 14 amino acids. Trimming pared 0 bases from V and 2 bases from J, leaving 6 bases between. Looked up from germline, CDR1 is SGHTA and CDR2 is FQGNSA. The CDR3 reads CASSLAPNTDTQYF. CDR3 DNA: TGTGCCAGCAGCTTAGCACCAAACACAGATACGCAGTATTTT.

On this clone itself: Its ends do not fully match the called genes, so a read error is possible. This chain joins TRBV7-7 and TRBJ2-3; 9 nucleotides match TRBD2. The CDR3 consists of 18 residues. Germline CDR1 reads SSHAT; CDR2 reads FNYEAQ (reference sequence). The CDR3 region has the DNA TGTGCTAGCAGCTTGCGGGAGGGCCGCCCAACTAGCACAGATACGCAGTATTTT. Translation gives CASSLREGRPTSTDTQYF.

The chain carries TRBV14 and TRBJ1-4; the D is unclear. The CDR3 consists of 16 residues. Germline values: CDR1 SGHDN, CDR2 FVKESK. Trimming removed 5 bases at V and 4 bases at J, with 17 bases between. As DNA, the CDR3 is TGTGCCAGCAGCGTCCCCACGACGGGTTATAATGAAAAACTGTTTTTT. It is translated as CASSVPTTGYNEKLFF.

The gene calls are TRBV5-1 and TRBJ1-2; D might be TRBD1 (5 bases). CDR1 and CDR2 (germline): SGHRS, YFSETQ. This CDR3 spans 15 amino acids. The ends were cut back, 1 base at V and 3 bases at J, with 13 bases in the middle. CDR3 amino acids: CASSLSGVGDYGYTF. The CDR3, as DNA: TGCGCCAGCAGCTTGTCGGGGGTAGGTGACTATGGCTACACCTTC.

The J gene is TRBJ1-3, the V gene TRBV5-6, with D perhaps matching TRBD1 (6 bases). The CDR3 is 15 residues long. CDR1 and CDR2 from the germline V gene are SGHDT and YYEEEE. Deletions cut 1 base from V and 10 bases from J, with 18 bases between. CDR3 loop: CASSLTRGISYTIYF. The CDR3 DNA follows: TGTGCCAGCAGCTTGACAAGGGGGATCTCGTATACCATATATTTT.

This chain connects TRBV7-2 to TRBJ2-7; D gene uncertain. Trimming took off 4 bases at V and 2 bases at J, with 6 bases between the two ends. The germline V gene encodes CDR1 SGHTA and CDR2 FQGNSA. The CDR3 extends over 12 amino acids. The chain's CDR3 is CASSSTTYEQYF. CDR3 nucleotide sequence: TGTGCCAGCAGCTCAACAACCTACGAGCAGTACTTC.

The chain uses TRBV6-6 and TRBJ2-5; the D call may be TRBD1 or TRBD2 (6 bases each). This CDR3 has 14 residues. V was shortened by 2 bases and J by 5 bases, with 12 bases between the two germline ends. In germline, CDR1 is MNHNY, CDR2 SVGAGI (reference sequence). The CDR3: CASSYEGGRETQYF. CDR3 bases: TGTGCCAGCAGTTACGAGGGGGGTCGTGAGACCCAGTACTTC.

This chain connects TRBV30 to TRBJ2-7; D not certain. V dropped 5 bases and J dropped 2 bases, with 16 bases sitting between them. The CDR3 runs 14 residues. Germline V gene data show CDR1 as GTSNPN and CDR2 as SVGIG (reference sequence). In nucleotides, the CDR3 is TGTGCCTGGGGATCGTTTCGAGGTACCTACGAGCAGTACTTC. This gives the protein CAWGSFRGTYEQYF.

The CDR3, as DNA: TGTGCCAGCAGCGCGCCGGGACTAGCGGGAGGGGGTAAGACCCAGTACTTC. Its protein product is CASSAPGLAGGGKTQYF. The chain joins TRBV5-6 to TRBJ2-5; 16 bases map to TRBD2. J gave up 6 bases and V 4 bases, and 9 bases lay outside the gene matches. CDR1 is SGHDT and CDR2 is YYEEEE in the germline V gene. CDR3 length equals 17 residues.

V usage is TRBV10-2 and J usage is TRBJ2-1; TRBD2 is a possible D gene (5 bases). The CDR3 contains 14 residues. Trimming took off 6 bases at V and 1 base at J, with 10 bases between the two ends. The germline V gene has CDR1 WSHSY and CDR2 SAAADI. The chain's CDR3 is CASSLTSSYNEQFF. In nucleotides, the CDR3 is TGCGCCAGCAGCTTAACTAGTTCCTACAATGAGCAGTTCTTC.

This rearrangement joins TRBV27 to TRBJ2-5, with D possibly TRBD2 on 6 matching bases. This CDR3 region has 14 residues. Trimming removed 6 bases at V and 5 bases at J, with 16 bases between. Germline V lookup: CDR1 MNHEY, CDR2 SMNVEV (reference sequence). The CDR3, as DNA: TGTGCCAGCAGATGGTCTTATGGAGGGGAGACCCAGTACTTC. This encodes CASRWSYGGETQYF.

V usage is TRBV18 and J usage is TRBJ2-1; D is uncertain. The germline CDR1 and CDR2 sequences are KGHSH and LQKENI. The CDR3 loop spans 13 amino acids. V lost 2 bases, J lost 7 bases, and 9 bases lay in between. The CDR3 DNA follows: TGTGCCAGCTCACCATCTGGGTTGAATGAGCAGTTCTTC. This codes for CASSPSGLNEQFF.

This clone was counted a few times. Only one base separates this from a far larger clonotype, so it likely reflects a read error. The chain links TRBV28 to TRBJ1-2; D remains unclear. CDR3 length equals 15 residues. Trimming shortened V by 8 bases and J by 0 bases, and 16 bases separated the two germline ends. Germline CDR1 is MDHEN and CDR2 is SYDVKM. The CDR3 DNA reads TGTGCCAGCGGACTCGGAGTACGAGCTAACTATGGCTACACCTTC. The encoded protein is CASGLGVRANYGYTF.

The chain carries TRBV19 and TRBJ2-2; weak D call: TRBD1 (5 bases). Trimming pared 3 bases from V and 8 bases from J, leaving 13 bases between. CDR3 size: 14 residues. Germline V CDR1 and CDR2: LNHDA, SQIVND (reference sequence). CDR3 loop: CASSISAGSGELFF. The CDR3 DNA follows: TGTGCCAGTAGTATCTCGGCAGGGTCAGGGGAGCTGTTTTTT.

The chain combines TRBV7-2 with TRBJ2-1; 9 bases are a match to TRBD1. Germline V gene sequence: CDR1 SGHTA, CDR2 FQGNSA. The CDR3 consists of 15 residues. V was clipped by 5 bases and J by 8 bases; unmatched bases: 10. CDR3 residues: CASSPRQGGWDEQFF. In DNA form, the CDR3 reads TGTGCCAGCAGCCCCCGACAGGGGGGATGGGATGAGCAGTTCTTC.

V usage is TRBV19 and J usage is TRBJ2-7; D remains ambiguous. CDR1 and CDR2 from the germline V gene are LNHDA and SQIVND (reference sequence). V was shortened by 4 bases and J by 6 bases, with 13 bases between the two germline ends. The CDR3 extends over 13 amino acids. The CDR3 DNA follows: TGTGCCAGTAGTACCACCACTACCTGCGAGCAGTACTTC. Its translation: CASSTTTTCEQYF.